The sequence of this T cell receptor beta chain was determined in a study of shared clonotypes between healthy human individuals. The overall study: Every donor yielded three CD4 naive, three CD4 memory, two CD8 naive and one CD8 memory plate.

Assay execution took place at the deep level. Clones were sequenced by immunoSEQ multiplex PCR, and TCRdb holds only the in-frame ones, with some missing. The table lists 1 million to 1.2 million clones, approximately 80% of them singletons. Comments on this clone: Its target is unknown.

Overall study findings and caveats: What limited the represented genetic and exposure-history diversity was the small number of donors. Roughly 5% of naive CD4 clonotypes were common to a handful of donors.

In germline, CDR1 is MDHEN, CDR2 SYDVKM. The CDR3 runs 14 residues. V lost 2 bases to trimming and J lost 4 bases, with 11 bases between them. The sequencing input was memory CD4+ T cells from PBMCs. The subset was: CD45RA-negative fraction. This chain joins TRBV28 and TRBJ2-5; D remains ambiguous. The clonotype was recovered from a man aged 18 to 29 in good health. Some clones in this sample may be carry-over from other donors' samples. The CDR3 sequence is CASSLPHLGETQYF. In DNA, the CDR3 is TGTGCCAGCAGTTTACCCCACCTCGGAGAGACCCAGTACTTC.